A selection of T cell receptor beta chains follows, all from one sample in a study of vaccination effects on CD4 cells after COVID-19. The table came from immunoSEQ multiplex PCR; TCRdb's copy has only in-frame clones and leaves some out. The data hold around 33,000 clones, with over 55% observed a single time. Which antigens these TCRs recognize remains unknown. Sequenced here: CD4+ T cells from PBMCs cultured with SARS-CoV-2 spike peptides, sampled after COVID-19 vaccination. The receptors shown here come from a human donor who received a COVID-19 vaccine. Both conserved end residues are trimmed from each CDR3.

TRBJ1-2 | 10 | TRBV5-1 | ASSLGGVADT
TRBJ2-1 | 12 | TRBV7-2 | ASSPRLNYNEQF
TRBJ2-5 | 14 | TRBV3-1/TRBV3-2 | ASSQEGLAGQETQY
TRBJ1-2 | 11 | TRBV19 | ASSIRQGGGYT
TRBJ2-5 | 9 | TRBV29-1 | SVSETWTPH
TRBJ1-1 | 14 | TRBV7-2 | ASSFGLDRGNTEAF
TRBJ2-3 | 14 | TRBV9 | ASSVLGGGTADTQY
TRBJ2-1 | 10 | TRBV19 | ASMGPPARQF
TRBJ2-5 | 13 | TRBV20-1 | SASGLAGVEETQY
TRBJ1-5 | 14 | TRBV27 | ASSYSTGTGPQPQH
TRBJ2-7 | 11 | TRBV5-1 | ASSPGQVYEQY
TRBJ2-3 | 14 | TRBV7-2 | ASSFPTETRTDTQY
TRBJ2-3 | 13 | TRBV27 | ASSLSGLSTDTQY
TRBJ1-2 | 12 | TRBV3-1/TRBV3-2 | ASSQDTANYGYT
TRBJ2-7 | 17 | TRBV15 | ATSRGSSGRDMPSYEQY
TRBJ1-2 | 14 | TRBV9 | ASSGDPDPRNRGYT
TRBJ1-5 | 14 | TRBV2 | ASREGTGKSNQPQH
TRBJ1-1 | 11 | TRBV18 | ASSTQGNTEAF
TRBJ2-7 | 17 | TRBV14 | ASSQDSGTGALYSYEQY
TRBJ2-2 | 12 | TRBV7-2 | ASSSVSGGGELF
TRBJ1-2 | 12 | TRBV2 | ASRADRGYYGYT
TRBJ1-5 | 18 | TRBV5-1 | ASSLVRKGGQSHSNQPQH
TRBJ1-4 | 14 | TRBV18 | ASSLSTGITNEKLF
TRBJ2-2 | 12 | TRBV19 | ASASDSYTGELF